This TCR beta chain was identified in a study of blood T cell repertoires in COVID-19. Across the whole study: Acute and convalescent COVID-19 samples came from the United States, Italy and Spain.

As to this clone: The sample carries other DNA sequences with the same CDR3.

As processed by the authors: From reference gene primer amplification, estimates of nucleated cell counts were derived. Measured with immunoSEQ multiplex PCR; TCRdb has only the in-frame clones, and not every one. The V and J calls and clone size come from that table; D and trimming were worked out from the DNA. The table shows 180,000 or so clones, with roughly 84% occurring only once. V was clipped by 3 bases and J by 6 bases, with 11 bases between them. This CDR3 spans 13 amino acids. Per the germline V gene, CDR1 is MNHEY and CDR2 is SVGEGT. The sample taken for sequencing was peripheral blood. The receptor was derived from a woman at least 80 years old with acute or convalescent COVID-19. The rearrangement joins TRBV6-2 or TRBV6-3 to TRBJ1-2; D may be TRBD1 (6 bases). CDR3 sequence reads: CASSYPGGNGYTF. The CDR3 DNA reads TGTGCCAGCAGTTATCCGGGGGGCAATGGCTACACCTTC.